This TCR beta chain came from a study of T cell changes during pregnancy in multiple sclerosis. Only in-frame clones appear in the TCRdb table, and some are missing; sequencing was by immunoSEQ multiplex PCR. There are about 63,000 clones in the sample; over 85% occur only once, and roughly 3.1% lies in the top ten. From germline, CDR1 is DFQATT and CDR2 SNEGSKA (reference sequence). This CDR3 is 11 amino acids long. V lost 2 bases and J lost 6, with 4 bases in between. The source of this sequence is a female donor with multiple sclerosis, enrolled in a pregnancy study. V is TRBV20-1 and J is TRBJ2-2; D is unclear. Sequencing used CD8+ T cells from peripheral blood mononuclear cells, obtained in the second trimester of pregnancy. The chain's CDR3 is CSARLSGELFF. The CDR3, as DNA: TGCAGTGCTAGATTATCCGGGGAGCTGTTTTTT.